Presented here are 3 T cell receptor beta chains from one specimen sequenced in a study of identifying expanded T cells in peripheral blood. The data were produced by immunoSEQ multiplex PCR, yet TCRdb's version contains in-frame clones alone and is incomplete. The sample includes 130,000 or so clones, more than 80% of them seen just once. The sample comprised blood. All receptors derive from a person aged 18 to 70 in good health.

The rearrangement joins TRBV7-2 to TRBJ2-7, with D possibly TRBD1 on 5 matching bases. Germline V gene data show CDR1 as SGHTA and CDR2 as FQGNSA. The CDR3 has 13 residues. V lost 1 base to trimming and J lost 6 bases, with 10 bases between them. The CDR3 coding sequence is TGTGCCAGCAGCTTAGTAATCCAGGGCGAGCAGTACTTC. Translation: CASSLVIQGEQYF.

The J gene is TRBJ2-7, the V gene TRBV11-3; 10 bases are shared with TRBD1. V lost 5 bases and J lost 7; bases outside the gene matches: 11. The length of the CDR3 is 15 residues. Germline V gene lookup returns CDR1 SGHNT and CDR2 YENEEA. The CDR3 sequence: CASSGYRDRGGEQYF. The CDR3 nucleotides are TGTGCCAGCAGCGGCTACCGGGACAGGGGAGGGGAGCAGTACTTC.

V usage is TRBV6-5 and J usage is TRBJ2-7; 8 bases map to TRBD1. The V gene's germline CDR1 is MNHEY and CDR2 SVGAGI. V shed 8 bases, J shed 7 bases, and the junction held 7 bases outside the gene matches. CDR3 length: 12 amino acids. CDR3 sequence (DNA): TGTGCCAGCGGACAGGGTCTTAAGGAGCAGTACTTC. Translation gives CASGQGLKEQYF.